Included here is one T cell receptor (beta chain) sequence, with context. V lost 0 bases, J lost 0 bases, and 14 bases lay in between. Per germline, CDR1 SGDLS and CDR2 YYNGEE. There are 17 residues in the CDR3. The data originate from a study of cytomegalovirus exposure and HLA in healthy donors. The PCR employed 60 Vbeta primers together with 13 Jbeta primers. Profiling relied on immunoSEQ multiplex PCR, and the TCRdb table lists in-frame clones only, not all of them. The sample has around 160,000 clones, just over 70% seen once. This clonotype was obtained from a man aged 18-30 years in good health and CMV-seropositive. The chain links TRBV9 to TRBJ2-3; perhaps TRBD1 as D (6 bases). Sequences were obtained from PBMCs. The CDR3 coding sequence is TGTGCCAGCAGCGTAGGTCCGGCAGGGGCTAGCACAGATACGCAGTATTTT. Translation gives CASSVGPAGASTDTQYF.